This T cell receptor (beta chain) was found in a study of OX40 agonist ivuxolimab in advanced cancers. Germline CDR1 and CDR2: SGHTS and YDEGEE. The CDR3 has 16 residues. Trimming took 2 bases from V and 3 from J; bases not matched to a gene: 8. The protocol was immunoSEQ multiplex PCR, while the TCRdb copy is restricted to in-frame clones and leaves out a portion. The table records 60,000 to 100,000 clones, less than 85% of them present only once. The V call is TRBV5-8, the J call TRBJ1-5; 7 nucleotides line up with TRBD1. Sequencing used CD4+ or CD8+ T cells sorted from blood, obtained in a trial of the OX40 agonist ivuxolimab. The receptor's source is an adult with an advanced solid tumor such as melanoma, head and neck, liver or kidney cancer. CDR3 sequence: CASSLTGTEFNQPQHF. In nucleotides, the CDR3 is TGTGCCAGCAGCTTAACCGGGACAGAGTTCAATCAGCCCCAGCATTTT. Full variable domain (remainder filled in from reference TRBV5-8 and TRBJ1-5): EAGVTQSPTHLIKTRGQQATLRCSPISGHTSVYWYQQALGLGLQFLLWYDEGEERNRGNFPPRFSGRQFPNYSSELNVNALELEDSALYLCASSLTGTEFNQPQHFGDGTRLSIL.